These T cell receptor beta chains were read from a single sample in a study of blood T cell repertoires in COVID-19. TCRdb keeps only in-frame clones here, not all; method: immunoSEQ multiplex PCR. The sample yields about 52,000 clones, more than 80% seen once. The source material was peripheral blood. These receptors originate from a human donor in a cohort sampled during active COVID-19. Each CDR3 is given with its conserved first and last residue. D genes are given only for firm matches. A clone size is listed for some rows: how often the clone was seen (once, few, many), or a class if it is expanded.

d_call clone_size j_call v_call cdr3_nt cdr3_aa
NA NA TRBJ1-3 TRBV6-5 TGTGCCAGCAGTTATACATCACAGGGAAACACCATATATTTT CASSYTSQGNTIYF
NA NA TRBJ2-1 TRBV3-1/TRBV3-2 TGTGCCAGCAGCCAAGGCGGAATTGAGCAGTTCTTC CASSQGGIEQFF
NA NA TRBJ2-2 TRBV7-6 TGTGCCAGCAGCTCGAGGACTTCCCCGAACACCGGGGAGCTGTTTTTT CASSSRTSPNTGELFF
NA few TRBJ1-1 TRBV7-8 TGTGCCAGCAGCTTAGCCCCGGGACTCTTGAACACTGAAGCTTTCTTT CASSLAPGLLNTEAFF
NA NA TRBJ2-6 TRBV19 TGTGCCAGTAGCCCTGACAGGTCCCCCTCTGGGGCCAACGTCCTGACTTTC CASSPDRSPSGANVLTF
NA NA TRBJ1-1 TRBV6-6 TGTGCCAGCAGTCCTCGGTTCTCCTACACTGAAGCTTTCTTT CASSPRFSYTEAFF
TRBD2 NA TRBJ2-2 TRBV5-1 TGCGCCAGCACCCGGACTAGCGGGAATTCTGGGCTGTTTTTT CASTRTSGNSGLFF
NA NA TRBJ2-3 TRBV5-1 TGCGCCAGCAGCTGGGACAGTCGGGGGAGCACAGATACGCAGTATTTT CASSWDSRGSTDTQYF
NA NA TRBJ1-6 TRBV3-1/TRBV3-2 TGTGCCAGCAGCCAAGCCCAGGGTACCTCACCCCTCCACTTT CASSQAQGTSPLHF
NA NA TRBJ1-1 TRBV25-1 TGTGCCAGCAGCCCAAGGGGCGGGAGGACTGAAGCTTTCTTT CASSPRGGRTEAFF
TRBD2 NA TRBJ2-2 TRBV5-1 TGCGCCAGCCTTGGACTAGCGGGCGGCAACACCGGGGAGCTGTTTTTT CASLGLAGGNTGELFF
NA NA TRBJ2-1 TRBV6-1 TGTGCCAGCAGTGAGAGCGGACTTCCTATCTACAATGAGCAGTTCTTC CASSESGLPIYNEQFF
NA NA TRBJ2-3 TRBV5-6 TGTGCCAGCAGCTTGGCTGATACGCAGTATTTT CASSLADTQYF
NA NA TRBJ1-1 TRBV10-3 TGTGCCATCAGTGAGCCAACACAGGGAGCGAACACTGAAGCTTTCTTT CAISEPTQGANTEAFF
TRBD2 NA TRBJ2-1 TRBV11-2 TGTGCCAGCAGCTTGACTAGCGGGGGGTACAATGAGCAGTTCTTC CASSLTSGGYNEQFF
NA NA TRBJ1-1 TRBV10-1 TGCGCCAGCAGTGAGTCGGGGGGGACAGAAGCTTTCTTT CASSESGGTEAFF
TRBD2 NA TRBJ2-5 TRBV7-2 TGTGCCAGCAGCTTAGGGGGGGGACCATACCAAGAGACCCAGTACTTC CASSLGGGPYQETQYF
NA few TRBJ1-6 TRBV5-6 TGTGCCAGCAGCTTGACGGTCCCGGGATCACCCCTCCACTTT CASSLTVPGSPLHF
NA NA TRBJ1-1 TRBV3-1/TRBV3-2 TGTGCCAGCAGCCAACTTAGAGCACGGGAAGCTTTCTTT CASSQLRAREAFF
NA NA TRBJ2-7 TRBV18 TGTGCCAGCTCACCGAGCCAGGGAGGAAGGTACGAGCAGTACTTC CASSPSQGGRYEQYF
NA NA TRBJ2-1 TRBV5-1 TGCGCCAGCAGCCCGGGACTGTCCTTAGAGGGTGAGCAGTTCTTC CASSPGLSLEGEQFF
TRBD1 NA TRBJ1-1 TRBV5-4 TGTGCCAGCGATAAACAGGGGATGAACACTGAAGCTTTCTTT CASDKQGMNTEAFF
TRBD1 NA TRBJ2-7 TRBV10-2 TGCGCCAGCAGTGAGTCGAACAGGGGGACCTACGAGCAGTACTTC CASSESNRGTYEQYF
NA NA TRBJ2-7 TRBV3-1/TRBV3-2 TGTGCCAGCAGCCAAAGTACCCAGGGGACCTACGAGCAGTACTTC CASSQSTQGTYEQYF
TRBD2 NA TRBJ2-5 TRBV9 TGTGCCAGCAGCTCCCTAGCGGGGGTAGAGACCCAGTACTTC CASSSLAGVETQYF
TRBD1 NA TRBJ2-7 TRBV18 TGTGCCAGCTCACTAGGGACAGGGAGGTCCTACGAGCAGTACTTC CASSLGTGRSYEQYF
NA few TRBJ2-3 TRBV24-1 TGTGCCACCAGTGAGCCAGGGGGAGGAACAGATACGCAGTATTTT CATSEPGGGTDTQYF
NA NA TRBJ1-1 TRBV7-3 TGTGCCAGCAGCCCTGCAGCAGGGGTGTCCACTGAAGCTTTCTTT CASSPAAGVSTEAFF
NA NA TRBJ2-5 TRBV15 TGTGCCACCAGCAGAGTGGGCAATTTTGAGACCCAGTACTTC CATSRVGNFETQYF
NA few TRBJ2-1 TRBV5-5 TGTGCCAGCAGCTTGGGCCAGTACTCCTACAATGAGCAGTTCTTC CASSLGQYSYNEQFF
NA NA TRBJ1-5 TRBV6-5 TGTGCCAGCTTCCCGGCGGTTAGCAATCAGCCCCAGCATTTT CASFPAVSNQPQHF
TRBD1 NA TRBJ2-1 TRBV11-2 TGTGCCAGCAACCAAGACGGACAGGGCGCCTACAATGAGCAGTTCTTC CASNQDGQGAYNEQFF
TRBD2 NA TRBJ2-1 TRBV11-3 TGTGCCAGCAGCTCTAGCGGGGGGTACTACAATGAGCAGTTCTTC CASSSSGGYYNEQFF
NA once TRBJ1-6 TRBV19 TGTGCCAGTAGTATGTCAGGGCGAGATTCACCCCTCCACTTT CASSMSGRDSPLHF
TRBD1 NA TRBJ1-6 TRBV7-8 TGTGCCAGCAGCTCAAGGACAGGGGTAAATTCACCCCTCCACTTT CASSSRTGVNSPLHF
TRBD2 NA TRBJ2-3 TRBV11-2 TGTGCCAGCCTAGCGGGAGAGTTGAACACAGATACGCAGTATTTT CASLAGELNTDTQYF
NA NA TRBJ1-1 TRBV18 TGTGCCAGCTCACCACCGGGGGGACCTAACACTGAAGCTTTCTTT CASSPPGGPNTEAFF
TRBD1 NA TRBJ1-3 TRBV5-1 TGCGCCAGCAGCTTTTCCGGGACAGGGTACCCCGGAAACACCATATATTTT CASSFSGTGYPGNTIYF
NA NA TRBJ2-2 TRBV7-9 TGTGCCAGCAGCTTAGTTTCTACGAACACCGGGGAGCTGTTTTTT CASSLVSTNTGELFF